The present T cell receptor (beta chain) was sequenced within a study of blood T cell repertoires in COVID-19. Turning to the study itself: The study drew acute and convalescent COVID-19 samples from the United States, Italy and Spain. PBMCs, B-cell-depleted T cells, or T cells were the source of the cDNA or gDNA that made up the material.

Under the authors' procedure: Cell counts per sample came from amplifying reference gene primers. Assay: immunoSEQ multiplex PCR; the TCRdb copy retains only in-frame clones and omits some. V and J calls and clone size come straight from that table; D and trimming were deduced from the DNA. The table has approximately 150,000 clones, 70% to 90% seen once. The germline CDR1 and CDR2 sequences are SGHTS and YDEGEE. The CDR3 is 16 amino acids. V shed 4 bases and J 0 bases; nucleotides not matched to a gene: 6. This clone appeared a single time. This chain joins TRBV5-8 and TRBJ2-1; 8 nucleotides align to TRBD2. The sample consisted of peripheral blood. The source of this sequence is a man aged 35-49 years with acute or convalescent COVID-19. CDR3 residues: CASSLPRGGSYNEQFF. CDR3 DNA sequence: TGTGCCAGCAGCCTCCCCCGGGGGGGCTCCTACAATGAGCAGTTCTTC.